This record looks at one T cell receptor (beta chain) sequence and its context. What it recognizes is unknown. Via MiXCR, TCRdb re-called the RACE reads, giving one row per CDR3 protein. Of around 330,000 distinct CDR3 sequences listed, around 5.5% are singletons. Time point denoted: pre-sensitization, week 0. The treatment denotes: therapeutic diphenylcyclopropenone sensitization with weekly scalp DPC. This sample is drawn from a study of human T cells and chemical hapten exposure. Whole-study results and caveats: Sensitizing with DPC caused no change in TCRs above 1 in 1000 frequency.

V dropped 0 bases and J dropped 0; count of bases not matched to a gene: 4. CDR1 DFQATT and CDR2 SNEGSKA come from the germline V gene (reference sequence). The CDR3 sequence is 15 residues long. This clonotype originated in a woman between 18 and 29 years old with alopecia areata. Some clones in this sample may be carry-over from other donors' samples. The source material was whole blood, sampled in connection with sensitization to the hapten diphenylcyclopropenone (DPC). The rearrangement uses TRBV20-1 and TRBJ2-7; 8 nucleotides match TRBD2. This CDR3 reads CSARDGGTSSYEQYF. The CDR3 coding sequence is TGCAGTGCTAGAGATGGAGGGACTAGCTCCTACGAGCAGTACTTC.